The text below deals with one T cell receptor (beta chain). The antigen is unknown. In germline, CDR1 is LNHDA, CDR2 SQIVND (reference sequence). This CDR3 comprises 16 residues. With 5 bases removed from V and 0 bases from J, the gap between germline ends came to 14 bases. These data belong to a study of cytomegalovirus exposure and HLA in healthy donors. Study-wide points: Later genetic work tied a missense DCLRE1C variant to beta-chain V and J trimming. Among the sequence variants, a highly shared cluster was likely an artifact of sequencing. A later analysis reported that several of the most significant clusters appeared to be linked to common viral pathogens, among them Epstein-Barr virus.

PCR employed 60 Vbeta and 13 Jbeta primers. The repertoire was sequenced with immunoSEQ multiplex PCR; TCRdb's copy has only in-frame clones and lacks some. The sample records tens of thousands of clones, about 81% being singletons. This receptor was identified in a human donor in good health. The sequenced material came from PBMCs. The chain uses TRBV19 and TRBJ2-4, with D unclear. The CDR3 DNA follows: TGTGCCAGTAGTGTTTTCGACACGTTAGCCAAAAACATTCAGTACTTC. Residues: CASSVFDTLAKNIQYF.